The clone carrying this T cell receptor (beta chain) has only a few counts. The germline V gene encodes CDR1 LGHDT and CDR2 YNNKEL (reference sequence). The V end lost 4 bases, the J end lost 6 bases, and 15 bases lay between the germline ends. The CDR3 is made up of 15 amino acids. Authors' processing steps: Quantification of nucleated cells was approximated via reference gene primer amplification. The protocol was immunoSEQ multiplex PCR, while the TCRdb copy is restricted to in-frame clones and leaves out a portion. The V and J calls and the clone size are those of that table, but D and trimming were determined from the DNA. The repertoire holds about 120,000 clones, around nine tenths seen once, with 1% to 1.5% in the top ten. This record comes from a study of blood T cell repertoires in COVID-19. Looking at the study overall: Researchers got acute and convalescent COVID-19 samples from the United States, Italy and Spain. Nucleic acid was either cDNA or gDNA, and it came from T cells, B-cell-depleted T cells, or PBMCs.

The source is a woman of 80 years or more with acute or convalescent COVID-19. The sample consisted of peripheral blood. The chain is built from TRBV3-1 (or the pseudogene TRBV3-2) and TRBJ1-4, with D maybe TRBD1 (5 bases). CDR3 region: CASSLQTGGDEKLFF. CDR3 in DNA: TGTGCCAGCAGCCTACAAACGGGGGGAGATGAAAAACTGTTTTTT.